These 29 T cell receptor beta chains came from one sample sequenced in a study of T cells after yellow fever vaccination. From the 5' RACE reads, TCRdb called clonotypes with MiXCR, one entry per CDR3 protein. The sample lists fewer than 350,000 distinct CDR3 sequences; 7.5% to 9% were seen once. The source was PBMCs, collected on the day of the first yellow fever vaccination. The receptors derive from a man aged 18 to 29 who received the YFV17D yellow fever vaccine.

This clonotype has a count of ten or more. The V gene is TRBV20-1, the J gene TRBJ2-7; no reliable D call. V was trimmed by 7 bases and J by 4 bases, leaving 11 bases between them. The V gene's germline CDR1 is DFQATT and CDR2 SNEGSKA (reference sequence). The CDR3 totals 11 residues. CDR3 sequence (DNA): TGCAGTGTCAACAGAGATTACGAGCAGTACTTC. As protein: CSVNRDYEQYF.

Only a few counts were recorded for this clonotype. The V gene is TRBV12-3 or TRBV12-4, the J gene TRBJ2-5, with 9 bases lining up with TRBD2. The CDR3 consists of 15 residues. With 5 bases clipped from V and 5 bases from J, the junction kept 9 bases outside the gene matches. DNA of the CDR3: TGTGCCAGCAGTAGCGGGGGGCTTTCTCAGGAGACCCAGTACTTC. Its translation: CASSSGGLSQETQYF.

This clonotype was seen many times. The CDR3 region is CASSEVGQGAQYF. CDR3 DNA: TGTGCCAGCAGTGAAGTGGGACAGGGGGCCCAGTACTTC. The V gene is TRBV2, the J gene TRBJ2-5; TRBD1 aligns across 11 bases. Losses at the gene ends were 1 base for V and 9 bases for J; bases not matched to a gene: 1. Germline CDR1 SNHLY, CDR2 FYNNEI. The CDR3 sequence is 13 residues long.

This clonotype came up many times. The chain is built from TRBV5-4 and TRBJ2-2; perhaps TRBD2 as D (6 bases). V lost 4 bases, J lost 4 bases, and 11 bases lay in between. The CDR3 is 14 residues long. Germline CDR1 is SGHNT and CDR2 is YYREEE (reference sequence). The CDR3 nucleotides are TGTGCCAGCAGCCTCGGGACTTCCACCGGGGAGCTGTTTTTT. This sequence encodes CASSLGTSTGELFF. The complete variable domain, with remaining parts taken from reference TRBV5-4 and TRBJ2-2, reads ETGVTQSPTHLIKTRGQQVTLRCSSQSGHNTVSWYQQALGQGPQFIFQYYREEENGRGNFPPRFSGLQFPNYSSELNVNALELDDSALYLCASSLGTSTGELFFGEGSRLTVL.

In DNA, the CDR3 is TGTGCCAGCAGCTCGAGTACAGGGGGCGCGAGGGATTCACCCCTCCACTTT. Protein: CASSSSTGGARDSPLHF. The chain employs TRBV6-1 and TRBJ1-6; 9 bases are a match to TRBD1. The CDR3 is 17 amino acids. Trimming took 6 bases from V and 8 from J; bases not matched to a gene: 14. Germline-derived CDR1 and CDR2 are MNHNS and SASEGT.

The CDR3: CASSQAEAGYGSPLHF. CDR3 coding DNA: TGCGCCAGCAGCCAAGCCGAAGCAGGGTACGGCTCACCCCTCCACTTT. V gene TRBV4-1 combines with J gene TRBJ1-6; D is possibly TRBD1 (5 bases). Germline V gene lookup returns CDR1 MGHRA and CDR2 YSYEKL. CDR3 length: 16 residues. The V end was cut by 1 base, the J end by 10 bases, with 17 bases between.

This clonotype was picked up a small number of times. The chain combines TRBV7-9 with TRBJ2-1; D may be TRBD1 (7 bases). In germline, CDR1 is SEHNR, CDR2 FQNEAQ (reference sequence). Trimming removed 8 bases from V and 1 base from J, with 21 bases in between. The CDR3 is 17 residues long. CDR3 sequence (DNA): TGTGCCAGCGAGCGGCAGGGGGGCCGATTTTCCTACAATGAGCAGTTCTTC. It codes for CASERQGGRFSYNEQFF.

The chain joins TRBV6-5 to TRBJ2-5; D gene ambiguous. V lost 2 bases, J lost 0 bases, and 4 bases lay in between. This CDR3 spans 13 amino acids. In germline, CDR1 is MNHEY, CDR2 SVGAGI. This chain's CDR3 is CASSYVDQETQYF. The CDR3, as DNA: TGTGCCAGCAGTTACGTGGACCAAGAGACCCAGTACTTC.

This clonotype showed up just a few times. The chain recombines TRBV11-2 with TRBJ1-4, with D perhaps matching TRBD1 (5 bases). Germline lookup yields CDR1 SGHAT and CDR2 FQNNGV. V lost 2 bases, J lost 7 bases, and 11 bases lay in between. The CDR3 contains 14 residues. CDR3: CASSLRGLTEKLFF. The CDR3 DNA reads as TGTGCCAGCAGCTTAAGGGGTCTTACTGAAAAACTGTTTTTT.

The table lists this clonotype with a few counts. The chain carries TRBV19 and TRBJ1-4, with D perhaps matching TRBD1 (6 bases). This CDR3 is built from 14 residues. The V and J ends lost 5 bases and 4 bases respectively, with 11 bases between them. Germline assignment: CDR1 LNHDA and CDR2 SQIVND (reference sequence). The CDR3 DNA sequence: TGTGCCAGTAGTCCCCAGGGGTTTAATGAAAAACTGTTTTTT. Translating gives CASSPQGFNEKLFF.

V is TRBV11-2 and J is TRBJ2-2; 9 bases match TRBD2. The CDR3 runs to 16 residues. Germline trimming cut 0 bases from V and 4 bases from J; bases unmatched to any gene: 3. Germline V lookup: CDR1 SGHAT, CDR2 FQNNGV. This CDR3 is CASSLDPAGGTGELFF. CDR3 coding DNA: TGTGCCAGCAGCTTAGATCCAGCGGGGGGCACCGGGGAGCTGTTTTTT.

Many counts were recorded for this clonotype. This chain links TRBV4-3 with TRBJ1-4; D gene unclear. The CDR3 loop spans 14 amino acids. Germline V gene lookup returns CDR1 LGHNA and CDR2 YSLEER. Trimming cost V 4 bases and J 8 bases, with 14 bases left between them. CDR3 in DNA: TGCGCCAGCAGCCTTGCGGCACCCCGAGAAAAACTGTTTTTT. Encoded protein: CASSLAAPREKLFF.

This clonotype was seen a handful of times. CDR3 in DNA: TGTGCCAGCAGCGTAGACCGGGGCCTATTCCCCCCTGCAAACGAGCAGTACGTC. It codes for CASSVDRGLFPPANEQYV. The chain has TRBV9 and TRBJ2-7; D might be TRBD1 or TRBD2, each matching 5 bases. The CDR3 is made up of 18 amino acids. V shed 0 bases and J shed 5 bases, with 24 bases lying between them. Germline CDR1 and CDR2: SGDLS and YYNGEE.

This clonotype was detected a few times. V is TRBV20-1 and J is TRBJ2-7; D is possibly TRBD2 (6 bases). Germline CDR1 reads DFQATT; CDR2 reads SNEGSKA (reference sequence). CDR3 length: 15 residues. Trimming stripped 3 bases from V and 4 bases from J, with 19 bases between. This CDR3 is CSARRDGTSRYEQYF. For the CDR3, the DNA is TGCAGTGCTAGGAGGGATGGAACTAGCCGTTACGAGCAGTACTTC.

This clonotype came up a few times. V is TRBV5-1 and J is TRBJ2-7, with 12 bases matching TRBD1. With V trimmed by 0 bases and J by 2 bases, 6 bases remained unmatched. Germline values: CDR1 SGHRS, CDR2 YFSETQ. The CDR3 spans 17 residues. The CDR3 is CASSLAGTGGLTYEQYF. The CDR3 DNA follows: TGCGCCAGCAGCTTGGCTGGGACAGGGGGCCTTACCTACGAGCAGTACTTC. The full variable domain, completed using reference TRBV5-1 and TRBJ2-7, is KAGVTQTPRYLIKTRGQQVTLSCSPISGHRSVSWYQQTPGQGLQFLFEYFSETQRNKGNFPGRFSGRQFSNSRSEMNVSTLELGDSALYLCASSLAGTGGLTYEQYFGPGTRLTVT.

The chain recombines TRBV19 with TRBJ2-5; D possibly corresponds to TRBD1 (6 bases). Germline lookup yields CDR1 LNHDA and CDR2 SQIVND (reference sequence). CDR3 size: 14 residues. Trimming cost V 11 bases and J 1 base, with 17 bases left between them. In DNA, the CDR3 is TGTGCCTCGAACTCACAGGGCTCCCAAGAGACCCAGTACTTC. As protein: CASNSQGSQETQYF.

This clonotype was seen once. The chain combines TRBV20-1 with TRBJ2-5; D uncertain. Trimming left V 2 bases short and J 1 base short, with 2 bases between. Germline V gene lookup returns CDR1 DFQATT and CDR2 SNEGSKA (reference sequence). The CDR3 length is 11 residues. Here the CDR3 DNA reads TGCAGTGCTAGACCCCAAGAGACCCAGTACTTC. Protein product: CSARPQETQYF.

V gene TRBV5-6 combines with J gene TRBJ2-7, with D perhaps TRBD1 (6 bases). Between the trimmed V and J ends, which lost 4 bases and 2 bases, there was a span of 19 bases. This CDR3 region has 16 residues. Germline CDR1 reads SGHDT; CDR2 reads YYEEEE. The CDR3 sequence is CASSPERGTHPYEQYF. The CDR3 nucleotides read TGTGCCAGCAGCCCAGAACGTGGGACACATCCCTACGAGCAGTACTTC.

This chain connects TRBV12-3 or TRBV12-4 to TRBJ1-2; D ambiguous. V was pared by 7 bases and J by 0 bases, with 15 bases between. This CDR3 is built from 15 residues. CDR3 bases: TGTGCCAGCACTCGGGCCCTAACCCCTAACTATGGCTACACCTTC. Translated, it gives CASTRALTPNYGYTF.

A few counts support this clonotype. In nucleotides, the CDR3 is TGTGCCGGCAGGGGTGGAGCGGGGGGGCGCAGCAATGAGCAGTTCTTC. Amino acids: CAGRGGAGGRSNEQFF. V gene TRBV21-1 combines with J gene TRBJ2-1; TRBD2 was called by the table and not checked on the DNA. TRBV21-1 is labeled a pseudogene. The CDR3 consists of 16 residues.

There are many counts of this clonotype. This chain joins TRBV7-2 and TRBJ2-1; 7 bases line up with TRBD2. The trim removed 4 bases at V and 9 bases at J, leaving 3 bases unmatched. In germline, CDR1 is SGHTA, CDR2 FQGNSA. CDR3 length: 12 amino acids. In DNA form, the CDR3 reads TGTGCCAGCAGCTCCGGGGGGAGTGAGCAGTTCTTC. It codes for CASSSGGSEQFF. The entire variable domain, with the rest obtained from reference TRBV7-2 and TRBJ2-1, is as follows: GAGVSQSPSNKVTEKGKDVELRCDPISGHTALYWYRQSLGQGLEFLIYFQGNSAPDKSGLPSDRFSAERTGGSVSTLTIQRTQQEDSAVYLCASSSGGSEQFFGPGTRLTVL.

The V gene is TRBV7-2, the J gene TRBJ2-7; TRBD1 matches at 11 bases. With V trimmed by 3 bases and J by 6 bases, 1 base remained unmatched. This CDR3 comprises 13 residues. Germline-derived CDR1 and CDR2 are SGHTA and FQGNSA. The CDR3 bases are TGTGCCAGCAGCTTGGACAGGGGGCCCGAGCAGTACGTC. Protein: CASSLDRGPEQYV.

In nucleotides, the CDR3 is TGTGCCATCAGGACGAGCGGGGGTGGGAATACGCAGTATTTT. Amino acid sequence: CAIRTSGGGNTQYF. The rearrangement joins TRBV10-3 to TRBJ2-3; 8 bases agree with TRBD2. Germline-derived CDR1 and CDR2 are ENHRY and SYGVKD. The ends lost 6 bases at V and 7 bases at J; junction bases unmatched: 9. The CDR3 runs 14 residues.

This clonotype was seen more than once but under ten times. The chain joins TRBV20-1 to TRBJ1-1; no clear D. The CDR3 runs 12 residues. The ends were cut back, 8 bases at V and 0 bases at J, with 10 bases in the middle. Germline V CDR1 and CDR2: DFQATT, SNEGSKA (reference sequence). CDR3 amino acids: CSLTGMNTEAFF. The CDR3 DNA follows: TGCAGTCTTACGGGGATGAACACTGAAGCTTTCTTT.

This clonotype appeared once. One junction end disagrees with the germline gene, perhaps due to a read error. The V gene is TRBV6-1, the J gene TRBJ1-5; TRBD1 aligns across 8 bases. CDR1 is MNHNS, CDR2 SASEGT, per germline. This CDR3 is built from 17 residues. The CDR3 here is CASSARTGQGGNQPPHF. In nucleotides, the CDR3 is TGTGCCAGCAGTGCCAGAACCGGACAGGGAGGCAATCAGCCCCCGCATTTT.

The CDR3 DNA sequence: TGCAGTGCTACCCATAGCGGGGGGGCAACAGATACGCAGTATTTT. It translates to CSATHSGGATDTQYF. The chain has TRBV20-1 and TRBJ2-3; 11 nucleotides line up with TRBD2. V gave up 4 bases and J gave up 3 bases; unmatched junction bases: 6. Per germline, CDR1 DFQATT and CDR2 SNEGSKA (reference sequence). The CDR3 has 15 residues.

This clonotype was seen ten or more times. V usage is TRBV7-2 and J usage is TRBJ1-1; 9 bases line up with TRBD1. This CDR3 comprises 13 residues. V lost 4 bases to trimming and J lost 6 bases; unmatched junction nucleotides: 3. The germline V gene encodes CDR1 SGHTA and CDR2 FQGNSA. CDR3 nucleotides: TGTGCCAGCAGCTCCGACAGGGGGGCTGAAGCTTTCTTT. As protein: CASSSDRGAEAFF. The full variable domain, completed using reference TRBV7-2 and TRBJ1-1, is GAGVSQSPSNKVTEKGKDVELRCDPISGHTALYWYRQSLGQGLEFLIYFQGNSAPDKSGLPSDRFSAERTGGSVSTLTIQRTQQEDSAVYLCASSSDRGAEAFFGQGTRLTVV.

This clonotype has a handful of counts. This chain uses TRBV5-1 with TRBJ2-5; D remains ambiguous. The CDR3 length is 12 residues. Germline lookup yields CDR1 SGHRS and CDR2 YFSETQ. The V end was cut by 4 bases, the J end by 1 base, with 5 bases between. For the CDR3, the DNA is TGCGCCAGCAGCGCGCTCCAAGAGACCCAGTACTTC. Its translation: CASSALQETQYF.

A few counts support this clonotype. V usage is TRBV5-1 and J usage is TRBJ2-7; D might be TRBD1 (6 bases). Germline lookup yields CDR1 SGHRS and CDR2 YFSETQ. The CDR3 spans 14 residues. V lost 4 bases and J 8 bases, leaving 19 bases between the germline ends. The CDR3 region is CASSDGTPITQQYF. The DNA for the CDR3 is TGCGCCAGCAGCGACGGGACACCCATTACGCAGCAGTACTTC.